This T cell receptor beta chain was recovered during a study of vaccination and CD4 T cells after COVID-19 (dated 2022 in TCRdb). About the full investigation: The convalescent cohort comprised six males and four females, including two Hispanic individuals, seven Caucasians, two Asians and one multiracial person. Each participant got two doses of either the Pfizer-BioNTech BNT162b2 vaccine (n=8) or the Moderna mRNA-1273 vaccine (n=2). Post-COVID blood samples from convalescent patients were collected a median of roughly 100 days after diagnosis, with a range of roughly 30 to 170 days. Post-vaccine blood samples were collected a median of around 70 days after the second vaccine dose, ranging from 14 to 241 days. The cultures were stimulated with overlapping spike peptide pools from SARS-CoV-2 and from the common cold coronaviruses HCoV-NL63, HCoV-OC43 and HCoV-229E. Control cultures received a CEFX viral epitope pool as the positive control, an HIV-1 Nef peptide pool as the negative control, or no peptide. In 10 COVID-19 convalescent patients and 4 infection-naive healthy vaccine recipients, researchers compared the spike-specific CD4+ TCR repertoire from before mRNA vaccination with the repertoire from after. General conclusions and limits of the study: In convalescent patients, a median approximately 90% of post-vaccine SARS-CoV-2-reactive clones were detected only after vaccination, suggesting vaccine-specific priming. Nearly all vaccine-specific clones in convalescent patients (304 of 307) were mono-reactive for SARS-CoV-2 spike rather than cross-reactive with common cold coronaviruses. The median number of SARS-CoV-2-reactive clonotypes rose from around 22 after infection to 38 after vaccination, but the change was not significant. The number of convalescent patients in the study was relatively small, and the study did not examine early timepoints following natural infection.

The treatment or condition label on this specimen signifies: approximately 11-day PBMC culture with coronavirus spike peptide pools or control peptides (ViraFEST assay). The study used the ViraFEST assay, which expanded antigen-specific T cells with peptide pools and then identified expanded clonotypes by TCR sequencing. Negative nucleocapsid antibody tests taken both before and after vaccination confirmed that the healthy vaccine recipients had no prior SARS-CoV-2 infection. Approximately 2.1 million PBMCs per well were cultured in IMDM with approximately 5% human AB serum and approximately 10 IU/ml IL-2, plus 10 ug/ml peptide pools. On days 3 and 7, half of the culture medium was replaced with fresh IL-2-containing medium. After around 11 days of culture, CD4+ T cells were isolated by negative selection using the EasySep CD4+ T cell isolation kit. PBMCs were separated from whole blood using Ficoll-Paque Plus gradient centrifugation and then either used fresh or cryopreserved at -140C. In general, triplicate wells were set up for every culture condition.

CDR1 and CDR2 (DFQATT, SNEGSKA) derive from the germline V gene (reference sequence). Its CDR3 holds 15 amino acids, cysteine through phenylalanine. The read is trimmed to its CDR3 DNA, 45 bases read in frame from base 1. Between the V and J ends, shortened by 5 bases and 4 bases respectively, the junction contains 15 bases. This clonotype came up a few times. Its antigen target is currently unknown. No base quality information exists; no much larger clone differs at one position. Library preparation used PCR. At the Johns Hopkins FTIC core, DNA from the cultured CD4+ T cells underwent TCR sequencing with the Oncomine TCR Beta short-read assay. The QIAamp micro DNA kit was used to extract genomic DNA from the cultured CD4+ T cells. Oncomine TCR Beta libraries from cultured CD4+ T cells were pooled with unique dual indexes and sequenced on an Illumina iSeq 100. Turning to the authors' computational methods: Non-productive sequences were filtered out, and CDR3s that did not start with C, did not end with F or W, or were shorter than 7 amino acids were discarded. Antigen-specific clonotypes were identified using the MANAFEST web application through comparison of peptide-stimulated wells with reference and other culture wells. Positive clones required FDR below 0.05, an odds ratio above 5, and productive frequency above 0.1% in at least two of three replicate wells. Cross-reactive clonotypes were defined as significantly expanded in both SARS-CoV-2 spike wells and at least one common cold coronavirus spike condition. Levenshtein distances (stringdist) and unrooted phylogenetic trees (ape) in R version 3.6.1 were used to assess CDR3 homology. TCRdb reprocessed the public reads (quality trimming at Q25 with fastp, clone calling with MiXCR) and kept in-frame beta chains. For every CDR3 protein sequence, its rows merge into one entry that carries the most common genes and DNA. None of the V and J calls come from the authors' own analysis; TCRdb made them. Present in this sample are about 23,000 distinct CDR3 sequences, around 67% of which were seen just once. Roughly a fifth of the sample is held by the ten biggest clonotypes.

The chain joins TRBV20-1 to TRBJ1-6, with TRBD1 perhaps the D gene, on 5 matching bases. Source: CD4+ T cells from blood, cultured in vitro, taken after SARS-CoV-2 vaccination. The clonotype originates from a human donor who received a COVID-19 vaccine. The CDR3 amino acid sequence is: CSAPIPGPYNSPLHF. The DNA sequence is given as TGCAGTGCTCCCATCCCGGGGCCTTATAATTCACCCCTCCACTTT.